This TCR beta chain emerged from a study of regulatory T cells in long-lasting Graves disease. Whole-study results and caveats: Only a small sample size was used, which may have cut accuracy. Segments TRBV28, TRBJ1-2 and TRBJ2-5 showed preferential usage in persistent disease. For persistent Graves' patients, TCR diversity was lower than for newly diagnosed ones.

The germline CDR1 and CDR2 sequences are LGHNT and FRNRAP. This CDR3 contains 14 residues. This clonotype was seen a handful of times. Its specificity is not known. This may be a read error, as it is one base from a much larger clone. Through Arm-PCR of CDR3 regions and iRepertoire HTBI primers, TCR beta libraries were built. A single record per CDR3 protein comes from TCRdb applying MiXCR to the multiplex PCR reads. The sample lists roughly 220,000 distinct CDR3 sequences, roughly 18% seen once, with about 20% in the top ten. Time point in this sample: newly diagnosed GD, antithyroid drugs for less than 3 months. The TCR library was prepared using RNA isolated from PBMCs. Graves' disease diagnosis used American Thyroid Association guidelines.

Sample: peripheral blood mononuclear cells (PBMCs), taken at new diagnosis, from a patient treated with antithyroid drugs. This receptor was taken from a female donor with Graves disease. The rearrangement joins TRBV12-5 to TRBJ2-1; 9 nucleotides match TRBD2. The DNA of the CDR3 is TGTGCTGGTGGTTTGGCGCGGGAGGGGTCTGAGCAGTTCTTC. Protein product: CAGGLAREGSEQFF. Based on the CDR3 plus reference TRBV12-5 and TRBJ2-1, the full variable domain is DARVTQTPRHKVTEMGQEVTMRCQPILGHNTVFWYRQTMMQGLELLAYFRNRAPLDDSGMPKDRFSAEMPDATLATLKIQPSEPRDSAVYFCAGGLAREGSEQFFGPGTRLTVL.